The clone carrying this T cell receptor beta chain appeared many times. No antigen is known for it. The data stem from a study of OX40 agonist ivuxolimab in advanced cancers. Whole-study context: Patients in the trial were receiving intravenous ivuxolimab every 2 weeks, at doses of 0.01 to 10 mg/kg. Partial responses were seen in three patients, one with hepatocellular carcinoma and two with cutaneous melanoma. The study, taken as a whole, reports: Antigen targets of the expanded peripheral T cells went undetermined. Relatively little clonal expansion, among the lowest observed, appeared in partial responders at 0.1-3.0 mg/kg.

Here immunoSEQ multiplex PCR was the method, and the copy in TCRdb shows in-frame clones only, minus some. The sample includes about 67,000 clones, 80% to 90% of them seen just once. V was pared by 5 bases and J by 7 bases, with 10 bases of the junction left unmatched. The CDR3 loop spans 15 amino acids. Looked up from germline, CDR1 is SGHNT and CDR2 is YYREEE (reference sequence). The TCR was taken from an adult with an advanced solid tumor such as melanoma, head and neck, liver or kidney cancer. Sequenced material: CD4+ or CD8+ T cells sorted from blood, taken in a trial of the OX40 agonist ivuxolimab. V and J are TRBV5-4 and TRBJ2-2; TRBD1 aligns across 8 bases. CDR3 region: CASSLSQGADGELFF. The DNA of the CDR3 is TGTGCCAGCAGTCTATCTCAGGGGGCGGACGGGGAGCTGTTTTTT.